A selection of T cell receptor beta chains follows, all from one sample in a study of naive and memory T cell subsets. TCRdb analysed the UMI-ligation and nested PCR reads with MiXCR anew, one entry per CDR3 protein. The profile shows roughly 150,000 distinct CDR3 sequences, approximately 20% of them singletons. Sequencing was carried out using naive CD8+ T cells from blood. Receptor source: a human donor in good health. CDR3s include the opening cysteine and the closing phenylalanine or tryptophan. D genes are given only for firm matches. The size entry is marked missing in some rows and otherwise reads once, few, many or a size class.

j_call d_call v_call clone_size cdr3_aa cdr3_nt
TRBJ2-1 . TRBV28 few CASSTPQEGGSYNEQFF TGTGCCAGCAGTACACCCCAAGAGGGCGGCTCCTACAATGAGCAGTTCTTC
TRBJ2-1 . TRBV19 . CASSTGRGQRGYEQFF TGTGCCAGTAGTACGGGCCGAGGCCAGAGGGGCTATGAGCAGTTCTTC
TRBJ2-3 . TRBV12-3/TRBV12-4 . CASMVVDTQYF TGTGCCAGCATGGTGGTCGATACGCAGTATTTT
TRBJ2-7 . TRBV28 . CASSSVLQGGDEQYF TGTGCCAGCAGTTCCGTCCTACAGGGGGGGGACGAGCAGTACTTC
TRBJ1-5 . TRBV9 . CASSVDGGNQPQHF TGTGCCAGCAGCGTAGATGGGGGCAATCAGCCCCAGCATTTT
TRBJ1-1 . TRBV12-3/TRBV12-4 few CASSSSGDTEAFF TGTGCCAGCAGTTCGTCAGGGGACACTGAAGCTTTCTTT
TRBJ1-1 TRBD1 TRBV12-5 . CAIQQGAVPEAFF TGTGCTATCCAACAGGGGGCCGTCCCTGAAGCTTTCTTT
TRBJ2-1 . TRBV4-3 . CASSQDLVEQFF TGCGCCAGCAGCCAAGATCTCGTAGAGCAGTTCTTC
TRBJ2-7 TRBD2 TRBV15 . CATSRHIAGVNEQYF TGTGCCACCAGCAGACACATAGCGGGAGTAAACGAGCAGTACTTC
TRBJ2-5 . TRBV20-1 . CSARRSGHKETQYF TGCAGTGCTAGACGTAGCGGTCACAAAGAGACCCAGTACTTC
TRBJ2-1 . TRBV5-5 few CASSLDHYNEQFF TGTGCCAGCAGCTTGGACCACTACAATGAGCAGTTCTTC
TRBJ1-5 TRBD1 TRBV19 . CASSTGGGNQPQHF TGTGCCAGTAGTACAGGGGGCGGCAATCAGCCCCAGCATTTT
TRBJ2-5 . TRBV7-2 once CASRPGNPKMAETQYF TGTGCCAGCCGTCCAGGGAACCCGAAAATGGCAGAGACCCAGTACTTC
TRBJ2-7 TRBD1 TRBV12-3/TRBV12-4 few CASSPVGQGTYEQYF TGTGCCAGCAGTCCAGTAGGACAGGGGACCTACGAGCAGTACTTC
TRBJ2-7 . TRBV11-2 few CASSSAGRNYEQYF TGTGCCAGCAGCTCGGCGGGACGGAACTACGAGCAGTACTTC
TRBJ2-1 TRBD2 TRBV9 few CASSAPSGRGNEQFF TGTGCCAGCAGCGCCCCTAGCGGGAGAGGCAATGAGCAGTTCTTC
TRBJ2-2 . TRBV27 few CASSFVVGTGELFF TGTGCCAGCAGTTTCGTAGTTGGCACCGGGGAGCTGTTTTTT
TRBJ2-7 . TRBV28 few CASVDSAYEQYF TGTGCCAGCGTCGACAGCGCCTACGAGCAGTACTTC
TRBJ2-7 TRBD1 TRBV27 . CASSLTGAEQYF TGTGCCAGCAGTTTAACAGGGGCCGAGCAGTACTTC
TRBJ1-1 TRBD1 TRBV29-1 . CSVDGQGSTEAFF TGCAGCGTTGATGGACAGGGGTCCACTGAAGCTTTCTTT
TRBJ2-1 TRBD1 TRBV6-6 . CASGDRGRDEQFF TGTGCCAGCGGGGACAGGGGGCGTGATGAGCAGTTCTTC
TRBJ2-7 . TRBV28 . CASSAASYEQYF TGTGCCAGCAGCGCAGCATCCTACGAGCAGTACTTC
TRBJ2-3 . TRBV6-5 . CASSYSGLASDTQYF TGTGCCAGCAGTTACTCCGGCCTAGCCTCAGATACGCAGTATTTT
TRBJ2-3 . TRBV28 . CASSLWAGASTDTRYF TGTGCCAGCAGTTTATGGGCCGGGGCTAGCACAGATACGCGGTATTTT
TRBJ2-3 . TRBV5-1 . CASSLNTDTQYF TGCGCCAGCAGCCTGAACACAGATACGCAGTATTTT
TRBJ2-1 . TRBV5-1 . CASSIGQFGQDEQFF TGCGCCAGCAGCATTGGACAGTTCGGCCAGGATGAGCAGTTCTTC
TRBJ2-3 TRBD1 TRBV28 . CASSYRDRGSDTQYF TGTGCCAGCAGTTACCGGGACAGGGGTTCAGATACGCAGTATTTT
TRBJ2-1 TRBD2 TRBV6-6 few CASSYGGFGLAGGWDEQFF TGTGCCAGCAGTTACGGGGGATTCGGACTAGCGGGAGGTTGGGATGAGCAGTTCTTC
TRBJ2-7 TRBD1 TRBV4-1 few CASSQGQGYYEQYF TGCGCCAGCAGCCAAGGACAGGGTTACTACGAGCAGTACTTC
TRBJ2-7 . TRBV4-3 few CASSQDLDAGSEQYF TGCGCCAGCAGCCAAGACCTGGACGCGGGGTCCGAGCAGTACTTC
TRBJ1-1 . TRBV6-5 few CASSYGPRETDTEAFF TGTGCCAGCAGTTACGGACCGAGGGAGACTGACACTGAAGCTTTCTTT
TRBJ2-1 . TRBV6-5 . CASKRGGAGDEQFF TGTGCCAGCAAAAGGGGGGGGGCCGGCGATGAGCAGTTCTTC